This TCR beta chain was documented in a study of control samples from healthy donors and cancer patients. The CDR3 extends over 11 amino acids. J was trimmed by 6 bases and V by 5 bases; bases with no gene match: 0. TCRdb keeps only in-frame clones here, not all; method: immunoSEQ multiplex PCR. Of 150,000 or so clones listed, just under 95% are singletons. The gene calls are TRBV12-3 or TRBV12-4 and TRBJ1-2; 7 nucleotides align to TRBD1. Sequenced input: blood. This clonotype originated in a man aged 18 to 29 in good health. As DNA, the CDR3 is TGTGCCAGCAGTACAGGGGATGGCTACACCTTC. Its protein is CASSTGDGYTF.